Listed here are 16 T cell receptor beta chains from one sample, sequenced in a study of blood T cells in healthy people across ages. Primers used in a second PCR of about 7 to 11 cycles were a sample-barcoded 5' primer and a J-beta primer mix. In TCRdb, the 5' RACE reads were re-called with MiXCR into one record per CDR3 protein. The sample records hundreds of thousands of distinct CDR3 sequences, nearly 60% being singletons. The sequenced material came from blood. The receptors stem from a man aged 25 to 40 in good health.

The CDR3: CASSEGGGATDTQYF. CDR3 in DNA: TGTGCCAGCAGTGAAGGCGGGGGGGCGACAGATACGCAGTATTTT. J is TRBJ2-3 and V is TRBV6-4; 9 nucleotides match TRBD2. Germline CDR1 reads MRHNA; CDR2 reads SNTAGT. CDR3 length: 15 amino acids. V dropped 3 bases and J dropped 3; count of bases not matched to a gene: 4.

CDR3 in DNA: TGTGCCAGCGAAATATCAGGGGGCAAGAACGAGCAGTACTTC. It yields the protein CASEISGGKNEQYF. The rearrangement joins TRBV3-1 to TRBJ2-7; 8 nucleotides agree with TRBD1. In germline, CDR1 is LGHDT, CDR2 YNNKEL (reference sequence). The J segment lost 5 bases and the V segment lost 8 bases, leaving 11 bases of the junction unmatched. The CDR3 runs to 14 residues.

This chain connects TRBV20-1 to TRBJ2-3; 8 bases are a match to TRBD2. The CDR3 has 14 amino acids. V shed 3 bases and J 0 bases; nucleotides not matched to a gene: 2. The germline V gene encodes CDR1 DFQATT and CDR2 SNEGSKA (reference sequence). The CDR3 protein is CSASGGASTDTQYF. In nucleotides, the CDR3 is TGCAGTGCTAGCGGGGGGGCTAGCACAGATACGCAGTATTTT.

In this sample, this clonotype turned up a few times. The V and J genes are TRBV27 and TRBJ2-7, with TRBD1 identical over 9 bases. Germline CDR1 reads MNHEY; CDR2 reads SMNVEV (reference sequence). This CDR3 has 16 amino acids. V shed 8 bases and J 3 bases; nucleotides not matched to a gene: 14. The CDR3 is CASWTTLGTGLYEQYF. CDR3 coding DNA: TGTGCCAGCTGGACTACCTTGGGGACAGGGCTCTACGAGCAGTACTTC.

The J gene is TRBJ2-7, the V gene TRBV7-9, with 10 bases aligning to TRBD1. J was trimmed by 3 bases and V by 6 bases; bases with no gene match: 17. The CDR3 spans 18 residues. Germline CDR1 SEHNR, CDR2 FQNEAQ (reference sequence). CDR3 nucleotide sequence: TGTGCCAGCAGTTCGTCTGGGGACAGGGGTGGTTGGCTCTACGAGCAGTACTTC. This gives the protein CASSSSGDRGGWLYEQYF.

This clonotype has at least ten counts. This chain connects TRBV29-1 to TRBJ2-5; unclear D gene. V was cut by 5 bases and J by 2 bases, with 12 bases left in between. The CDR3 is made up of 13 amino acids. Germline assignment: CDR1 SQVTM and CDR2 ANQGSEA. This chain's CDR3 is CSVTGQMQETQYF. The CDR3 nucleotides read TGCAGCGTTACGGGCCAAATGCAAGAGACCCAGTACTTC. Drawing the rest from reference TRBV29-1 and TRBJ2-5, the complete variable domain is SAVISQKPSRDICQRGTSLTIQCQVDSQVTMMFWYRQQPGQSLTLIATANQGSEATYESGFVIDKFPISRPNLTFSTLTVSNMSPEDSSIYLCSVTGQMQETQYFGPGTRLLVL.

This chain uses TRBV27 with TRBJ2-7; 7 bases match TRBD2. Germline V gene lookup returns CDR1 MNHEY and CDR2 SMNVEV (reference sequence). J gave up 3 bases and V 6 bases, and 11 bases lay outside the gene matches. This CDR3 has 15 residues. CDR3 protein: CASRSGVAGLYEQYF. CDR3 DNA sequence: TGTGCCAGCAGGTCTGGGGTAGCGGGCCTCTACGAGCAGTACTTC.

The table lists this clonotype with many counts. The chain carries TRBV4-1 and TRBJ1-5; 7 bases agree with TRBD1. This CDR3 has 16 amino acids. Germline V gene sequence: CDR1 MGHRA, CDR2 YSYEKL. Losses at the gene ends were 2 bases for V and 2 bases for J; bases not matched to a gene: 6. CDR3 sequence reads: CASSQHEGTGNQPQHF. CDR3 DNA sequence: TGCGCCAGCAGCCAACACGAGGGGACAGGCAATCAGCCCCAGCATTTT.

The chain joins TRBV28 to TRBJ2-7, with 7 bases matching TRBD2. The trim removed 2 bases at V and 0 bases at J, leaving 10 bases unmatched. Germline V gene lookup returns CDR1 MDHEN and CDR2 SYDVKM. The CDR3 covers 17 residues. CDR3 sequence reads: CASSLLGGSSSSYEQYF. In DNA, the CDR3 is TGTGCCAGCAGTTTACTCGGCGGGAGTTCGAGCTCCTACGAGCAGTACTTC.

The chain recombines TRBV12-3 or TRBV12-4 with TRBJ1-1; perhaps TRBD1 as D (5 bases). V lost 5 bases and J lost 0, with 13 bases in between. The CDR3 contains 15 residues. The CDR3 loop is CASSPSGAMNTEAFF. The CDR3 bases are TGTGCCAGCAGTCCGTCCGGGGCTATGAACACTGAAGCTTTCTTT.

The chain uses TRBV9 and TRBJ2-5, with 11 bases identical to TRBD2. Germline assignment: CDR1 SGDLS and CDR2 YYNGEE. V lost 0 bases to trimming and J lost 1 base; unmatched junction nucleotides: 2. This CDR3 contains 16 residues. The CDR3 DNA sequence: TGTGCCAGCAGCGTAGAGCTAGCGGGGGGCCAAGAGACCCAGTACTTC. It encodes CASSVELAGGQETQYF.

CDR3 region: CASSAELAGGRETQYF. In DNA form, the CDR3 reads TGTGCCAGCAGCGCAGAACTAGCGGGAGGTAGAGAGACCCAGTACTTC. The J gene is TRBJ2-5, the V gene TRBV9; 12 bases line up with TRBD2. Losses at the gene ends were 3 bases for V and 4 bases for J; bases not matched to a gene: 7. The CDR3 covers 16 residues. Germline V gives CDR1 SGDLS, CDR2 YYNGEE.

With respect to this clonotype: A much bigger clone sits one base away, suggesting this may be a read error. This chain uses TRBV6-5 with TRBJ2-1, with D perhaps TRBD1 or TRBD2 (5 bases each). The CDR3 length is 14 residues. The V gene's germline CDR1 is MNHEY and CDR2 SVGAGI. CDR3 nucleotide sequence: TGTGCCAGCAGTACGAAGACAGACTACGATGAGCAGTTCTTC. This translates into CASSTKTDYDEQFF.

V is TRBV20-1 and J is TRBJ2-3; tentatively, D is TRBD1 (6 bases). The CDR3 is made up of 15 amino acids. Trimming pared 8 bases from V and 2 bases from J, leaving 20 bases between. The germline gives CDR1 DFQATT, CDR2 SNEGSKA (reference sequence). The CDR3 is CSSTGTTRSTDTQYF. CDR3 sequence (DNA): TGCAGTTCTACCGGGACAACGCGTTCCACAGATACGCAGTATTTT.

The chain is built from TRBV6-5 and TRBJ1-2; D is ambiguous. The CDR3 is made up of 13 amino acids. CDR1 MNHEY and CDR2 SVGAGI come from the germline V gene. V was shortened by 2 bases and J by 7 bases, with 11 bases between the two germline ends. The CDR3 nucleotides read TGTGCCAGCAGTTACGCGACTTGGAGTGGCTACACCTTC. Protein product: CASSYATWSGYTF.

The chain links TRBV7-8 to TRBJ1-6, with D hard to call. The CDR3 loop spans 12 amino acids. The germline V gene has CDR1 SGHVS and CDR2 FQNEAQ. The V gene lost 3 bases and the J gene lost 10 bases, with 7 bases spanning the gap. The CDR3 nucleotides read TGTGCCAGCAGCTTGGCTCGGTCACCCCTCCACTTT. The encoded protein is CASSLARSPLHF.